This entry describes one T cell receptor (beta chain). This entry is derived from a study of shared clonotypes between healthy human individuals. This table comes from immunoSEQ multiplex PCR, and its TCRdb copy is limited to in-frame clones, with some not included. The table includes under 1,100,000 clones, around 76% detected once. CDR3 length: 15 residues. Germline V gene sequence: CDR1 SGDLS, CDR2 YYNGEE. V dropped 0 bases and J dropped 8; count of bases not matched to a gene: 3. The source of this sequence is a man aged 18 to 29 in good health. The sequenced sample was memory CD4+ T cells sorted from blood. Noted subset: CD45RA-negative fraction. This chain links TRBV9 with TRBJ2-1; 12 nucleotides agree with TRBD2. DNA of the CDR3: TGTGCCAGCAGCGTAGCGGCTAGCGGGGGGGATGAGCAGTTCTTC. Translated, it gives CASSVAASGGDEQFF.